A selection of T cell receptor beta chains follows, all from one sample in a study of breast tumors, draining lymph nodes, adjacent tissues. TCRdb reprocessed the multiplex PCR reads via MiXCR and lists one record per CDR3 protein. This sample yields around 130,000 distinct CDR3 sequences, of which nearly 20% are seen a single time; about 3.7% belongs to the top ten. The specimen sequenced was axillary lymph node tissue. The receptors come from a female donor with breast cancer. Some clones in this sample may be carry-over from other donors' samples. Both conserved end residues are part of each CDR3. D genes are given only for firm matches. Some rows mark clone size as missing; the rest say once, few, many or name a class of expanded clone.

v_gene: TRBV5-5; d_gene: .; abundance: many; j_gene: TRBJ1-4; CDR3aa: CASSPRSTNEKLFF; CDR3nt: TGTGCCAGCAGCCCCCGGTCAACTAATGAAAAACTGTTTTTT
v_gene: TRBV20-1; d_gene: TRBD2; abundance: many; j_gene: TRBJ2-1; CDR3aa: CSARSTSGRAYNEQFF; CDR3nt: TGCAGTGCTAGATCAACTAGCGGGAGGGCCTACAATGAGCAGTTCTTC
v_gene: TRBV10-1; d_gene: TRBD1; abundance: many; j_gene: TRBJ2-5; CDR3aa: CASSDRGQETQYF; CDR3nt: TGCGCCAGCAGTGACAGGGGGCAAGAGACCCAGTACTTC
v_gene: TRBV7-9; d_gene: .; abundance: many; j_gene: TRBJ2-3; CDR3aa: CASSYLSSSTDTQYF; CDR3nt: TGTGCCAGCAGCTATCTATCGTCCAGCACAGATACGCAGTATTTT
v_gene: TRBV4-2; d_gene: TRBD2; abundance: few; j_gene: TRBJ2-2; CDR3aa: CASSQAVNSGRRTGELFF; CDR3nt: TGTGCCAGCAGCCAAGCCGTGAATAGCGGGAGGCGAACCGGGGAGCTGTTTTTT
v_gene: TRBV6-5; d_gene: .; abundance: many; j_gene: TRBJ2-1; CDR3aa: CASRKSGYNEQFF; CDR3nt: TGTGCCAGCAGGAAGAGCGGGTACAATGAGCAGTTCTTC
v_gene: TRBV6-6; d_gene: TRBD1; abundance: many; j_gene: TRBJ2-5; CDR3aa: CASSSTGGIGTQYF; CDR3nt: TGTGCCAGCAGTTCCACAGGGGGCATTGGGACCCAGTACTTC
v_gene: TRBV5-8; d_gene: TRBD1; abundance: .; j_gene: TRBJ2-2; CDR3aa: CASWETTGWTGEPFF; CDR3nt: TGTGCCAGCTGGGAAACGACAGGGTGGACCGGGGAGCCGTTTTTT
v_gene: TRBV24-1; d_gene: .; abundance: many; j_gene: TRBJ2-3; CDR3aa: CATSAGGGRTQYF; CDR3nt: TGTGCCACCAGTGCCGGGGGAGGTCGTACGCAGTATTTT
v_gene: TRBV6-6; d_gene: .; abundance: .; j_gene: TRBJ1-4; CDR3aa: CASSSSAGRLREELFF; CDR3nt: TGTGCCAGCAGTTCCAGCGCGGGGCGATTGAGGGAAGAACTGTTTTTT
v_gene: TRBV19; d_gene: .; abundance: many; j_gene: TRBJ1-2; CDR3aa: CASSPLRTVNYGYTF; CDR3nt: TGTGCCAGTAGCCCCCTGAGGACCGTTAACTATGGCTACACCTTC
v_gene: TRBV13; d_gene: TRBD2; abundance: many; j_gene: TRBJ2-5; CDR3aa: CASSPRLAGGTETQYF; CDR3nt: TGTGCCAGCAGCCCTCGACTAGCGGGGGGGACAGAGACCCAGTACTTC
v_gene: TRBV14; d_gene: .; abundance: many; j_gene: TRBJ2-7; CDR3aa: CASSQDSGTLGTYEQYF; CDR3nt: TGTGCCAGCAGCCAAGATTCTGGGACACTTGGAACCTACGAGCAGTACTTC
v_gene: TRBV7-6; d_gene: .; abundance: many; j_gene: TRBJ1-6; CDR3aa: CASSLQGGSYNSPLHF; CDR3nt: TGTGCCAGCAGCTTGCAGGGAGGCTCCTATAATTCACCCCTCCACTTT
v_gene: TRBV6-5; d_gene: .; abundance: many; j_gene: TRBJ1-2; CDR3aa: CASSSPGSGGYTF; CDR3nt: TGTGCCAGCAGTTCACCGGGCTCGGGGGGCTACACCTTC
v_gene: TRBV15; d_gene: .; abundance: many; j_gene: TRBJ2-5; CDR3aa: CATSPGVRETQYF; CDR3nt: TGTGCCACCAGCCCTGGGGTTAGGGAGACCCAGTACTTC
v_gene: TRBV28; d_gene: .; abundance: many; j_gene: TRBJ1-2; CDR3aa: CASSHRREIEYGYTF; CDR3nt: TGTGCCAGCAGTCACCGCCGGGAGATAGAGTATGGCTACACCTTC
v_gene: TRBV12-3/TRBV12-4; d_gene: TRBD2; abundance: many; j_gene: TRBJ2-3; CDR3aa: CASVLAGGDTQYF; CDR3nt: TGTGCCAGCGTACTAGCGGGGGGAGATACGCAGTATTTT
v_gene: TRBV20-1; d_gene: .; abundance: many; j_gene: TRBJ2-5; CDR3aa: CSGFKSSQETQYF; CDR3nt: TGCAGTGGATTCAAAAGCAGCCAAGAGACCCAGTACTTC
v_gene: TRBV7-9; d_gene: .; abundance: many; j_gene: TRBJ1-2; CDR3aa: CASSLAVQGVYTF; CDR3nt: TGTGCCAGCAGCTTAGCTGTACAGGGTGTCTACACCTTC
v_gene: TRBV5-4; d_gene: .; abundance: .; j_gene: TRBJ2-2; CDR3aa: CASSLDVGGRELFF; CDR3nt: TGTGCCAGCAGCTTGGACGTCGGGGGGCGGGAGCTGTTTTTT
v_gene: TRBV4-2; d_gene: .; abundance: many; j_gene: TRBJ1-6; CDR3aa: CASSQWTDNNSPLHF; CDR3nt: TGTGCCAGCAGCCAATGGACAGATAATAATTCACCCCTCCACTTT
v_gene: TRBV20-1; d_gene: .; abundance: many; j_gene: TRBJ1-2; CDR3aa: CSARGTEGANYGYTF; CDR3nt: TGCAGTGCTAGAGGGACGGAGGGTGCTAACTATGGCTACACCTTC
v_gene: TRBV7-9; d_gene: .; abundance: many; j_gene: TRBJ2-1; CDR3aa: CASSPDFNEQFF; CDR3nt: TGTGCCAGCAGCCCGGACTTCAATGAGCAGTTCTTC
v_gene: TRBV29-1; d_gene: .; abundance: many; j_gene: TRBJ2-5; CDR3aa: CSVQTLETQYF; CDR3nt: TGCAGCGTTCAGACTCTAGAGACCCAGTACTTC
v_gene: TRBV15; d_gene: .; abundance: many; j_gene: TRBJ1-4; CDR3aa: CATSRDVNEKLFF; CDR3nt: TGTGCCACCAGCAGAGATGTGAATGAAAAACTGTTTTTT
v_gene: TRBV7-9; d_gene: TRBD2; abundance: many; j_gene: TRBJ2-7; CDR3aa: CASSPHPGTSGSIAYEQYF; CDR3nt: TGTGCCAGCAGCCCGCATCCCGGGACTAGCGGGAGTATAGCCTACGAGCAGTACTTC
v_gene: TRBV5-1; d_gene: .; abundance: .; j_gene: TRBJ1-6; CDR3aa: CVSSLGPGKDNSPLHF; CDR3nt: TGCGTCAGCAGCTTGGGGCCAGGGAAGGATAATTCACCCCTCCACTTT
v_gene: TRBV5-1; d_gene: TRBD1; abundance: many; j_gene: TRBJ2-5; CDR3aa: CASSDGQGGGQETQYF; CDR3nt: TGCGCCAGCAGTGATGGACAGGGAGGAGGACAAGAGACCCAGTACTTC
v_gene: TRBV10-2; d_gene: .; abundance: many; j_gene: TRBJ2-3; CDR3aa: CASSGTQSTDTQYF; CDR3nt: TGCGCCAGCAGTGGGACTCAGAGCACAGATACGCAGTATTTT
v_gene: TRBV20-1; d_gene: TRBD1; abundance: .; j_gene: TRBJ1-1; CDR3aa: CSAGGQRINTEAFF; CDR3nt: TGCAGTGCTGGGGGACAGCGGATTAATACTGAAGCTTTCTTT
v_gene: TRBV7-8; d_gene: .; abundance: many; j_gene: TRBJ2-2; CDR3aa: CASSFRGGMAGELFF; CDR3nt: TGTGCCAGCAGCTTCCGGGGCGGGATGGCCGGGGAGCTGTTTTTT
v_gene: TRBV14; d_gene: .; abundance: many; j_gene: TRBJ1-3; CDR3aa: CASSHGSGNTIYF; CDR3nt: TGTGCCAGCAGCCACGGGTCTGGAAACACCATATATTTT
v_gene: TRBV4-1; d_gene: TRBD1; abundance: .; j_gene: TRBJ1-1; CDR3aa: CASSHGQENTEAFF; CDR3nt: TGCGCCAGCAGCCACGGACAGGAGAACACTGAAGCTTTCTTT
v_gene: TRBV7-3; d_gene: TRBD2; abundance: many; j_gene: TRBJ2-5; CDR3aa: CASSLGLADKETQYF; CDR3nt: TGTGCCAGCAGCTTAGGACTAGCGGACAAAGAGACCCAGTACTTC
v_gene: TRBV9; d_gene: .; abundance: many; j_gene: TRBJ1-3; CDR3aa: CASSVADGDSGNTIYF; CDR3nt: TGTGCCAGCAGCGTAGCGGACGGAGACTCTGGAAACACCATATATTTT
v_gene: TRBV10-3; d_gene: .; abundance: many; j_gene: TRBJ1-5; CDR3aa: CAIRGENQPQHF; CDR3nt: TGTGCCATCAGGGGGGAAAATCAGCCCCAGCATTTT
v_gene: TRBV6-2/TRBV6-3; d_gene: .; abundance: many; j_gene: TRBJ1-4; CDR3aa: CASSYGGWEKLFF; CDR3nt: TGTGCCAGCAGTTACGGGGGCTGGGAAAAACTGTTTTTT